These 18 T cell receptor beta chains share one sample of origin, sequenced in a study of blood T cell repertoires in COVID-19. The table came from immunoSEQ multiplex PCR; TCRdb's copy has only in-frame clones and leaves some out. The data hold 65,000 to 95,000 clones, with 80% to 95% observed a single time. The sample comprised peripheral blood. These receptors all come from a man aged 45-65 years with COVID-19, enrolled during active disease.

J is TRBJ2-7 and V is TRBV7-8; 8 nucleotides align to TRBD2. This CDR3 spans 14 amino acids. Germline V gives CDR1 SGHVS, CDR2 FQNEAQ. J lost 7 bases, V lost 5 bases, and 10 bases had no gene match. CDR3 DNA sequence: TGTGCCAGCAGCATCGGGACTAGTACTGGTGAGCAGTACGTC. Translating it yields CASSIGTSTGEQYV.

The chain links TRBV15 to TRBJ2-1, with D perhaps matching TRBD1 (6 bases). Trimming removed 3 bases from V and 9 bases from J, with 18 bases in between. Germline V gene lookup returns CDR1 LNHNV and CDR2 YYDKDF (reference sequence). The CDR3 totals 15 residues. The CDR3 loop is CATSSDLGGYGEQFF. The CDR3 DNA follows: TGTGCCACCAGCAGTGACCTTGGGGGCTATGGTGAGCAGTTCTTC.

The chain has TRBV12-3 or TRBV12-4 and TRBJ1-3, with TRBD1 matching 8 bases. The CDR3 runs to 13 residues. With V trimmed by 8 bases and J by 8 bases, 8 bases remained unmatched. CDR3 protein: CASGRQGRYTIYF. The CDR3 DNA follows: TGTGCCAGCGGCAGACAGGGGAGATACACCATATATTTT.

This clone was found a few times. CDR3 in DNA: TGTGCCAGCTCTCAGACCGGGGAGCTGTTTTTT. Translation gives CASSQTGELFF. The J gene is TRBJ2-2, the V gene TRBV2; no reliable D call. Per germline, CDR1 SNHLY and CDR2 FYNNEI. The CDR3 is 11 amino acids. The V gene lost 8 bases and the J gene lost 5 bases, with 6 bases spanning the gap. Full variable domain (remainder filled in from reference TRBV2 and TRBJ2-2): EPEVTQTPSHQVTQMGQEVILRCVPISNHLYFYWYRQILGQKVEFLVSFYNNEISEKSEIFDDQFSVERPDGSNFTLKIRSTKLEDSAMYFCASSQTGELFFGEGSRLTVL.

CDR3 bases: TGTGCCAGCAGCAGCCTAAAAACCGGGGAGCTGTTTTTT. It is translated as CASSSLKTGELFF. The rearrangement uses TRBV11-3 and TRBJ2-2, with unresolved D. Trimming took 5 bases from V and 5 from J, leaving 9 bases between them. The CDR3 loop spans 13 amino acids. CDR1 is SGHNT and CDR2 is YENEEA in the germline V gene.

The V call is TRBV5-1, the J call TRBJ2-1; a weak D match, TRBD1 (5 bases). Germline V CDR1 and CDR2: SGHRS, YFSETQ. This CDR3 spans 15 amino acids. Trimming removed 4 bases at V and 9 bases at J, with 20 bases between. The DNA of the CDR3 is TGCGCCAGCAGCCCGAAGGGGCCACATACGGGTGAGCAGTTCTTC. Its translation: CASSPKGPHTGEQFF.

The table lists this clone with a count of one. J is TRBJ2-7 and V is TRBV30; 11 bases align to TRBD1. The junction had 8 bases not matched to a gene; V was cut back by 6 bases and J by 1 base. CDR1 and CDR2 (germline): GTSNPN, SVGIG (reference sequence). This CDR3 has 15 amino acids. The chain's CDR3 is CACQPGTGGSYEQYF. CDR3 DNA sequence: TGTGCCTGCCAACCCGGGACAGGGGGATCCTACGAGCAGTACTTC.

This chain connects TRBV6-5 to TRBJ1-2; perhaps TRBD1 as D (5 bases). V lost 7 bases and J 7 bases, leaving 13 bases between the germline ends. This CDR3 region has 12 residues. CDR1 is MNHEY and CDR2 is SVGAGI in the germline V gene. The CDR3 nucleotides are TGTGCCAGCACCGAGGGGACTCGTGGCTACACCTTC. Translated, it gives CASTEGTRGYTF.

V gene TRBV27 combines with J gene TRBJ2-1; 7 nucleotides agree with TRBD2. Trimming at V came to 1 base and at J to 8 bases, leaving 11 bases not matched to a gene. CDR1 and CDR2 from the germline V gene are MNHEY and SMNVEV (reference sequence). The CDR3 is 16 residues long. The CDR3 region has the DNA TGTGCCAGCAGTTTATTTTCGGGGGAGGGCGTGGATGAGCAGTTCTTC. Translation: CASSLFSGEGVDEQFF.

The rearrangement joins TRBV6-4 to TRBJ1-1; the D gene is possibly TRBD1 (5 bases). The CDR3 is made up of 13 amino acids. CDR1 MRHNA and CDR2 SNTAGT come from the germline V gene. V lost 0 bases, J lost 8 bases, and 10 bases lay in between. CDR3: CASSDSPGQEAFF. CDR3 DNA sequence: TGTGCCAGCAGTGACTCACCAGGGCAGGAAGCTTTCTTT.

The CDR3 region has the DNA TGTGCCAGCTCACCACCGGCAGGGGGCCCCTCTGGAAACACCATATATTTT. Translation: CASSPPAGGPSGNTIYF. This chain connects TRBV18 to TRBJ1-3, with 8 bases matching TRBD1. Germline CDR1 reads KGHSH; CDR2 reads LQKENI. The CDR3 runs 17 residues. The trim removed 0 bases at V and 0 bases at J, leaving 4 bases unmatched. The full variable domain, completed using reference TRBV18 and TRBJ1-3, is NAGVMQNPRHLVRRRGQEARLRCSPMKGHSHVYWYRQLPEEGLKFMVYLQKENIIDESGMPKERFSAEFPKEGPSILRIQQVVRGDSAAYFCASSPPAGGPSGNTIYFGEGSWLTVV.

The rearrangement joins TRBV4-1 to TRBJ1-5; 7 nucleotides align to TRBD1. The CDR3 has 18 amino acids. Trimming cost V 2 bases and J 4 bases; bases outside gene matches: 14. Germline CDR1 and CDR2: MGHRA and YSYEKL. The CDR3 DNA reads TGCGCCAGCAGCCAAACCACTAGCAGGGGGACTCGAAATCAGCCCCAGCATTTT. Translating it yields CASSQTTSRGTRNQPQHF.

In its sample, this clone was seen once. The V and J genes are TRBV24-1 and TRBJ1-2; 10 bases match TRBD1. Germline CDR1 and CDR2: KGHDR and SFDVKD. There are 15 residues in the CDR3. The V gene end was trimmed by 6 bases and the J gene end by 7 bases; junction bases not matched to a gene: 10. CDR3 nucleotides: TGTGCCACCAGTCCAAAGACAGGGGGCGTTGGTGGCTACACCTTC. Its protein product is CATSPKTGGVGGYTF.

This clone was seen a few times. V and J are TRBV7-2 and TRBJ2-2, with D perhaps matching TRBD2 (5 bases). This CDR3 spans 14 amino acids. Trimming shortened V by 3 bases and J by 3 bases, and 8 bases separated the two germline ends. Germline lookup yields CDR1 SGHTA and CDR2 FQGNSA. The CDR3 reads CASSFRTDTGELFF. DNA of the CDR3: TGTGCCAGCAGCTTCAGGACTGACACCGGGGAGCTGTTTTTT.

This clone was counted a single time. V gene TRBV5-1 combines with J gene TRBJ2-3; TRBD1 matches 7 bases. The CDR3 is made up of 15 amino acids. CDR1 and CDR2 (germline): SGHRS, YFSETQ. Trimming took 1 base from V and 2 from J; bases not matched to a gene: 4. The CDR3 sequence: CASSLITGDTDTQYF. DNA of the CDR3: TGCGCCAGCAGCTTGATTACAGGGGACACAGATACGCAGTATTTT. Combining the CDR3 with reference TRBV5-1 and TRBJ2-3 gives the whole variable domain KAGVTQTPRYLIKTRGQQVTLSCSPISGHRSVSWYQQTPGQGLQFLFEYFSETQRNKGNFPGRFSGRQFSNSRSEMNVSTLELGDSALYLCASSLITGDTDTQYFGPGTRLTVL.

The chain links TRBV7-9 to TRBJ2-3; 8 bases are a match to TRBD2. Germline CDR1 reads SEHNR; CDR2 reads FQNEAQ (reference sequence). Germline trimming cut 1 base from V and 3 bases from J; bases unmatched to any gene: 0. The CDR3 runs 14 residues. The DNA of the CDR3 is TGTGCCAGCAGCTTAGTAGCGGGAACAGATACGCAGTATTTT. Translation: CASSLVAGTDTQYF.

The chain has TRBV15 and TRBJ2-2; 7 bases are a match to TRBD2. The junction had 10 bases not matched to a gene; V was cut back by 0 bases and J by 3 bases. The CDR3 runs 18 residues. Germline V gives CDR1 LNHNV, CDR2 YYDKDF (reference sequence). CDR3 coding DNA: TGTGCCACCAGCAGAGATCTGTGGCGGGAGATCGACACCGGGGAGCTGTTTTTT. Protein: CATSRDLWREIDTGELFF.

The chain recombines TRBV5-1 with TRBJ1-2, with a tentative D call TRBD1 (6 bases). With 4 bases removed from V and 8 bases from J, the gap between germline ends came to 15 bases. CDR1 and CDR2 (germline): SGHRS, YFSETQ. CDR3 size: 13 residues. The CDR3: CASSPTGIGGYTF. CDR3 nucleotides: TGCGCCAGCAGCCCAACAGGGATCGGGGGCTACACCTTC.